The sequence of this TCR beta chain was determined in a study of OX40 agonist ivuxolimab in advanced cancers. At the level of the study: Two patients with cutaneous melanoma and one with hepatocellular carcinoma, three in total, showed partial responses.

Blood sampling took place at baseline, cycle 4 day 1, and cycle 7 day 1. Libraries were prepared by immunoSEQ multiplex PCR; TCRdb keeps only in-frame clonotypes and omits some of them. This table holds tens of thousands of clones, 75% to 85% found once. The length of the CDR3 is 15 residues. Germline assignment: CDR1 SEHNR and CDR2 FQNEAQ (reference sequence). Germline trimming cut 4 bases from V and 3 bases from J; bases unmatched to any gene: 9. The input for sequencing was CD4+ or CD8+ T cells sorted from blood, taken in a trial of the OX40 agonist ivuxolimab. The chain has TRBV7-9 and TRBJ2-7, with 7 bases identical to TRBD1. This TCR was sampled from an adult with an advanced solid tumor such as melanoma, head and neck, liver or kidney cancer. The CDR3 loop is CASSSGQRLSYEQYF. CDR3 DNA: TGTGCCAGCAGCTCGGGACAGCGGTTGAGCTACGAGCAGTACTTC.